The entry that follows covers one T cell receptor (beta chain) sequence. Its antigen is unidentified. This sample was included in a study of cytomegalovirus exposure and HLA in healthy donors. General study points: Cytomegalovirus association was assigned to under 200 TCR beta chains.

Healthy people donating bone marrow made up the donors. Nominal health characterized the donors when sampled, though unrecorded immune exposures were likely. Both 60 Vbeta primers and 13 Jbeta primers went into the PCR. Sequencing used immunoSEQ multiplex PCR; TCRdb keeps in-frame clones, though not all of them. The sample lists about 120,000 clones; over 60% were seen once. Germline V CDR1 and CDR2: SGHKS, YYEKEE (reference sequence). The CDR3 runs 14 residues. Unmatched junction bases numbered 9, after V lost 4 bases and J lost 7 bases. The specimen was PBMCs. The chain links TRBV5-5 to TRBJ2-3; 7 nucleotides agree with TRBD1. This TCR derives from a man aged 25-45 years in good health and CMV-seronegative. The chain's CDR3 is CASSMGQNANTQYF. CDR3 sequence (DNA): TGTGCCAGCAGCATGGGACAGAATGCTAATACGCAGTATTTT.